The 10 T cell receptor beta chains below come from one sample, sequenced in a study of T cell repertoires in cytomegalovirus infection. One entry per CDR3 protein, called by TCRdb with MiXCR from the reads. The repertoire includes approximately 700,000 distinct CDR3 sequences, about a third of them detected once, and roughly 2.9% sits in the top ten. The sequencing input was PBMCs. The receptors were sampled from a human donor in good health (CMV status not recorded). Some clones in this sample may be carry-over from other donors' samples.

The rearrangement links TRBV19 to TRBJ2-5; TRBD2 is a possible D gene (6 bases). The length of the CDR3 is 13 residues. V was clipped by 10 bases and J by 5 bases, with 17 bases between them. Germline-derived CDR1 and CDR2 are LNHDA and SQIVND (reference sequence). The chain's CDR3 is CATAGRGEETQYF. For the CDR3, the DNA is TGTGCCACCGCGGGAAGGGGCGAGGAGACCCAGTACTTC. Together with reference TRBV19 and TRBJ2-5, the CDR3 gives the full variable domain: DGGITQSPKYLFRKEGQNVTLSCEQNLNHDAMYWYRQDPGQGLRLIYYSQIVNDFQKGDIAEGYSVSREKKESFPLTVTSAQKNPTAFYLCATAGRGEETQYFGPGTRLLVL.

Comments on this clonotype: An end of the junction differs from the germline gene, which may be a read error. The gene calls are TRBV5-1 and TRBJ1-6; 8 bases fit TRBD1. Per the germline V gene, CDR1 is SGHRS and CDR2 is YFSETQ. This CDR3 has 17 residues. The CDR3 DNA sequence: TGCGCCAGCAGCTTCCGGACAGGGAGCTCCTATAATTCACCCCTCCGCTTT. It encodes CASSFRTGSSYNSPLRF.

This clonotype occurred a few times. The V call is TRBV12-3 or TRBV12-4, the J call TRBJ1-1, with D uncertain. Trimming took 3 bases from V and 1 from J, leaving 9 bases between them. The length of the CDR3 is 14 residues. For the CDR3, the DNA is TGTGCCAGCAGTTTCTCGAGCAGGAACACTGAAGCTTTCTTT. Translation gives CASSFSSRNTEAFF.

The chain joins TRBV14 to TRBJ1-1; no definite D call. The length of the CDR3 is 15 residues. Trimming left V 4 bases short and J 3 bases short, with 15 bases between. Germline V CDR1 and CDR2: SGHDN, FVKESK. In DNA, the CDR3 is TGTGCCAGCAGCCCTCGAGCCGGGCCTTACACTGAAGCTTTCTTT. This translates into CASSPRAGPYTEAFF.

The rearrangement links TRBV7-3 to TRBJ1-1; TRBD1 is a possible D gene (5 bases). Germline V gene lookup returns CDR1 SGHTA and CDR2 FQGTGA. The V gene lost 6 bases and the J gene lost 4 bases, with 21 bases spanning the gap. CDR3 length: 16 residues. CDR3 DNA sequence: TGTGCCAGCAGGGGGCCCACCGAGACCGGACGCACTGAAGCTTTCTTT. Protein sequence: CASRGPTETGRTEAFF.

Many counts were recorded for this clonotype. The CDR3 loop is CASSQGGTSGGYTGELFF. The CDR3 DNA is TGTGCCAGCAGCCAGGGAGGGACTAGCGGGGGTTACACCGGGGAGCTGTTTTTT. V usage is TRBV7-2 and J usage is TRBJ2-2; 14 positions match TRBD2. CDR3 length: 18 residues. The V segment lost 5 bases and the J segment 3 bases; nucleotides outside the gene matches: 8. The germline gives CDR1 SGHTA, CDR2 FQGNSA. The full variable domain, rest sourced from reference TRBV7-2 and TRBJ2-2, is GAGVSQSPSNKVTEKGKDVELRCDPISGHTALYWYRQSLGQGLEFLIYFQGNSAPDKSGLPSDRFSAERTGGSVSTLTIQRTQQEDSAVYLCASSQGGTSGGYTGELFFGEGSRLTVL.

This clonotype was detected only a few times. CDR3 in amino acids: CASSSAGLAGINEQFF. The CDR3 coding sequence is TGTGCCAGCAGCTCGGCGGGACTAGCGGGGATCAATGAGCAGTTCTTC. The chain carries TRBV7-2 and TRBJ2-1; 13 nucleotides match TRBD2. CDR1 is SGHTA and CDR2 is FQGNSA in the germline V gene. Trimming at V came to 4 bases and at J to 6 bases, leaving 6 bases not matched to a gene. The CDR3 is 16 residues long.

In this sample, this clonotype turned up many times. CDR3 DNA sequence: TGTGCCAGCAGCTTTGGACGGATGAACACTGAAGCTTTCTTT. Protein: CASSFGRMNTEAFF. V and J are TRBV7-2 and TRBJ1-1, with unresolved D. CDR3 length: 14 amino acids. V was trimmed by 3 bases and J by 0 bases, leaving 8 bases between them. CDR1 is SGHTA and CDR2 is FQGNSA in the germline V gene. The full variable domain, its missing parts supplied by reference TRBV7-2 and TRBJ1-1, is GAGVSQSPSNKVTEKGKDVELRCDPISGHTALYWYRQSLGQGLEFLIYFQGNSAPDKSGLPSDRFSAERTGGSVSTLTIQRTQQEDSAVYLCASSFGRMNTEAFFGQGTRLTVV.

V usage is TRBV28 and J usage is TRBJ1-2; 8 bases are a match to TRBD1. The CDR3 extends over 15 amino acids. The germline CDR1 and CDR2 sequences are MDHEN and SYDVKM. Trimming took 3 bases from V and 2 from J; bases not matched to a gene: 5. This CDR3 reads CASSLDRALNYGYTF. For the CDR3, the DNA is TGTGCCAGCAGTTTGGACAGGGCGCTGAACTATGGCTACACCTTC.

At least ten counts were recorded for this clonotype. The V and J genes are TRBV7-2 and TRBJ2-7, with a possible D match to TRBD2 (5 bases). Looked up from germline, CDR1 is SGHTA and CDR2 is FQGNSA. This CDR3 is built from 11 residues. The V and J ends lost 0 bases and 12 bases respectively, with 9 bases between them. The CDR3 DNA reads TGTGCCAGCAGCTTAGCGGGAGAAGTGTACTTC. Translating gives CASSLAGEVYF. The variable domain in full, with the rest retrieved from reference TRBV7-2 and TRBJ2-7, is GAGVSQSPSNKVTEKGKDVELRCDPISGHTALYWYRQSLGQGLEFLIYFQGNSAPDKSGLPSDRFSAERTGGSVSTLTIQRTQQEDSAVYLCASSLAGEVYFGPGTRLTVT.